Listed below are T cell receptor beta chains from one sample, sequenced in a study of cytomegalovirus exposure and HLA in healthy donors. Produced via immunoSEQ multiplex PCR; TCRdb's table is partial and in-frame only. The sample records about 150,000 clones, 76% being singletons. Material for sequencing was PBMCs. These receptors came from a woman between 40 and 55 years old in good health and CMV-seronegative. CDR3s include the opening cysteine and the closing phenylalanine or tryptophan. The D gene is left open where the match is weak. The size field is filled for only some rows; it gives once, few, many or a size class.

j_gene: TRBJ2-1; len: 15; d_gene: NA; abundance: NA; v_gene: TRBV18; CDR3aa: CASSQSGFSYNEQFF; CDR3nt: TGTGCCAGCTCACAGAGCGGGTTCTCCTACAATGAGCAGTTCTTC
j_gene: TRBJ1-3; len: 16; d_gene: NA; abundance: NA; v_gene: TRBV29-1; CDR3aa: CSVEVQVLYSGNTIYF; CDR3nt: TGCAGCGTTGAAGTACAGGTCCTTTACTCTGGAAACACCATATATTTT
j_gene: TRBJ2-2; len: 17; d_gene: TRBD2; abundance: few; v_gene: TRBV9; CDR3aa: CASSVAAAGYGTGELFF; CDR3nt: TGTGCCAGCAGCGTAGCGGCAGCGGGATATGGCACCGGGGAGCTGTTTTTT
j_gene: TRBJ1-5; len: 15; d_gene: TRBD1; abundance: NA; v_gene: TRBV5-1; CDR3aa: CASSFGTGELQPQHF; CDR3nt: TGCGCCAGCAGTTTCGGGACAGGGGAACTTCAGCCCCAGCATTTT
j_gene: TRBJ2-1; len: 15; d_gene: TRBD2; abundance: NA; v_gene: TRBV6-4; CDR3aa: CASRYLGLHYNEQFF; CDR3nt: TGTGCCAGCAGGTATCTGGGACTACACTACAATGAGCAGTTCTTC
j_gene: TRBJ1-5; len: 17; d_gene: TRBD1; abundance: NA; v_gene: TRBV28; CDR3aa: CASNPGGREGQGQPQHF; CDR3nt: TGTGCCAGCAACCCCGGGGGACGGGAAGGACAGGGGCAGCCCCAGCATTTT
j_gene: TRBJ2-7; len: 15; d_gene: NA; abundance: NA; v_gene: TRBV30; CDR3aa: CAWSVIFPGNYEQYF; CDR3nt: TGTGCCTGGAGTGTAATCTTTCCGGGGAACTACGAGCAGTACTTC
j_gene: TRBJ1-3; len: 16; d_gene: TRBD1; abundance: NA; v_gene: TRBV5-1; CDR3aa: CASSFTGGLSGNTIYF; CDR3nt: TGCGCCAGCAGTTTTACAGGGGGCCTCTCTGGAAACACCATATATTTT
j_gene: TRBJ1-2; len: 11; d_gene: NA; abundance: NA; v_gene: TRBV28; CDR3aa: CASSYRDGYTF; CDR3nt: TGTGCCAGCAGTTACAGGGATGGCTACACCTTC
j_gene: TRBJ1-2; len: 16; d_gene: TRBD1; abundance: NA; v_gene: TRBV19; CDR3aa: CASSIDGQGPLYGYTF; CDR3nt: TGTGCCAGTAGTATAGACGGACAGGGACCCCTCTATGGCTACACCTTC
j_gene: TRBJ2-2; len: 14; d_gene: NA; abundance: NA; v_gene: TRBV11-3; CDR3aa: CASSLGEVEGELFF; CDR3nt: TGTGCCAGCAGCTTAGGGGAGGTGGAAGGGGAGCTGTTTTTT
j_gene: TRBJ1-2; len: 12; d_gene: NA; abundance: NA; v_gene: TRBV6-4; CDR3aa: CASSSPNYGYTF; CDR3nt: TGTGCCAGCAGTTCTCCTAACTATGGCTACACCTTC
j_gene: TRBJ1-1; len: 16; d_gene: NA; abundance: NA; v_gene: TRBV5-4; CDR3aa: CASSAPVGRGDTEAFF; CDR3nt: TGTGCCAGCAGCGCCCCTGTCGGGAGGGGAGACACTGAAGCTTTCTTT
j_gene: TRBJ2-3; len: 15; d_gene: TRBD2; abundance: NA; v_gene: TRBV5-1; CDR3aa: CAKPPGLAGSDTQYF; CDR3nt: TGCGCCAAACCCCCGGGACTAGCGGGTTCAGATACGCAGTATTTT